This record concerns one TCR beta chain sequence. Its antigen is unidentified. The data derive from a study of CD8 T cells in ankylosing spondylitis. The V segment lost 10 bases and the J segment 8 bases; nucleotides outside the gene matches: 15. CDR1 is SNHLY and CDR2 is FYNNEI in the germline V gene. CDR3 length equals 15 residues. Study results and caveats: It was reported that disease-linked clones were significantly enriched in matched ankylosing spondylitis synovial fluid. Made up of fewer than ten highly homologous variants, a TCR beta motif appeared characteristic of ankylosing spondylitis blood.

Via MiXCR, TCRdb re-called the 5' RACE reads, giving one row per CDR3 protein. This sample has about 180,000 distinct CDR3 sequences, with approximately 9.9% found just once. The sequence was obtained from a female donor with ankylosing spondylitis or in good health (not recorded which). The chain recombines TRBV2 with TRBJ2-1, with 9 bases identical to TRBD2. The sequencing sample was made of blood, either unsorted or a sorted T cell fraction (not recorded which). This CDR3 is CAIPGLAGKYDEQFF. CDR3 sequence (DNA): TGTGCCATACCCGGGCTAGCGGGAAAGTATGATGAGCAGTTCTTC.